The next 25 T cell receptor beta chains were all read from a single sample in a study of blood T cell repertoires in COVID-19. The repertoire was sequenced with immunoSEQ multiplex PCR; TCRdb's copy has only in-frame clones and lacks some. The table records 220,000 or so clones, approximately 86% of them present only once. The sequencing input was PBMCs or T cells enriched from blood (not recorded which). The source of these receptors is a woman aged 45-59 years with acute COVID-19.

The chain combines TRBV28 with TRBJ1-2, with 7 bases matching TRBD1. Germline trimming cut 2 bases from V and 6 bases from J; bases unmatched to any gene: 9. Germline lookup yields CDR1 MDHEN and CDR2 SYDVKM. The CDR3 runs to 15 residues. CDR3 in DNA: TGTGCCAGCAGTTTACTCGGAGACAGGGCTCATGGCTACACCTTC. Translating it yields CASSLLGDRAHGYTF.

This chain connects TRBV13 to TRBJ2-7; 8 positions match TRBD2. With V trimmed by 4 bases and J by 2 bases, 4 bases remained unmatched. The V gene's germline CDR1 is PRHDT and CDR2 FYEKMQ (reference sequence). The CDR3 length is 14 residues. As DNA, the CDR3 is TGTGCCAGCAGCTCCCCGGGACTAGCCTACGAGCAGTACTTC. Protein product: CASSSPGLAYEQYF.

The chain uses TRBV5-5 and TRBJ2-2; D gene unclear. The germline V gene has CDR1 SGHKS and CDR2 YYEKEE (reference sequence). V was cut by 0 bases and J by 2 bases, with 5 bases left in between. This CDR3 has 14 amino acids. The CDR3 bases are TGTGCCAGCAGCTTGGCTCTTAACACCGGGGAGCTGTTTTTT. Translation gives CASSLALNTGELFF.

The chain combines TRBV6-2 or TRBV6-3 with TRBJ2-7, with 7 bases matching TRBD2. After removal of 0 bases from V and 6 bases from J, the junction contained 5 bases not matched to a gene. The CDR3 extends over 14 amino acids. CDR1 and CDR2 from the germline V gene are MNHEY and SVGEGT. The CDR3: CASSYSAGLGEQYF. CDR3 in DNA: TGTGCCAGCAGTTACTCAGCCGGACTAGGCGAGCAGTACTTC.

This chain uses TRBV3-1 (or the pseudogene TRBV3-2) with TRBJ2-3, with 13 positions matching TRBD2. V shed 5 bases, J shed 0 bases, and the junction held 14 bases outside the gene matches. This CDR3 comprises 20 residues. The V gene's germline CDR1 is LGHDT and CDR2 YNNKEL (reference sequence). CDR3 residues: CASSALTSGRKGASTDTQYF. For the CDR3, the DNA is TGTGCCAGCAGCGCCCTGACTAGCGGGAGGAAAGGGGCGAGCACAGATACGCAGTATTTT.

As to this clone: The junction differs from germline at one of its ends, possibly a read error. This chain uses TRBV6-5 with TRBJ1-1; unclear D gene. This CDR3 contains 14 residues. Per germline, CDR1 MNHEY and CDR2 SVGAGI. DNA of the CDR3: TGTGCCAGCAGTTACTCTGGCGGGAACGCTGAAGCTTTCTTT. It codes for CASSYSGGNAEAFF.

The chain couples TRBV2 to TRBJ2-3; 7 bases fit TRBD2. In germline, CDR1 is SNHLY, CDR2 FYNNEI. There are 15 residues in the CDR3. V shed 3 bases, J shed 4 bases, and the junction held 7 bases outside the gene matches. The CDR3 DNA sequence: TGTGCCAGCAGTGAGGACGGGAGGAGGGCAGATACGCAGTATTTT. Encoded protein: CASSEDGRRADTQYF.

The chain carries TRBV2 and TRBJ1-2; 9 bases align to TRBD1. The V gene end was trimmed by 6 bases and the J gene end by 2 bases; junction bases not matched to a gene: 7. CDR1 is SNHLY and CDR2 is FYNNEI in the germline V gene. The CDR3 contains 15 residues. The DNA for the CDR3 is TGTGCCAGCAGGGGCCAGACAGGGGGAAACTATGGCTACACCTTC. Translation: CASRGQTGGNYGYTF.

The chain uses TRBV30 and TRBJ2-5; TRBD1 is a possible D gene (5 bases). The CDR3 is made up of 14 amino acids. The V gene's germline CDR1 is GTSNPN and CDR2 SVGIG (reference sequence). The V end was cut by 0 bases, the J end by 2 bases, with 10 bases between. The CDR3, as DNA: TGTGCCTGGAGTGTACCCCAGGGACAAGAGACCCAGTACTTC. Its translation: CAWSVPQGQETQYF.

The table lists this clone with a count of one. The DNA of the CDR3 is TGTGCCAGCAGCCCGCGGGGGCCGGGGGAGCTGTTTTTT. This codes for CASSPRGPGELFF. V is TRBV5-6 and J is TRBJ2-2, with TRBD2 as a possible D gene (7 bases). The length of the CDR3 is 13 residues. The germline V gene encodes CDR1 SGHDT and CDR2 YYEEEE. Trimming pared 4 bases from V and 8 bases from J, leaving 12 bases between.

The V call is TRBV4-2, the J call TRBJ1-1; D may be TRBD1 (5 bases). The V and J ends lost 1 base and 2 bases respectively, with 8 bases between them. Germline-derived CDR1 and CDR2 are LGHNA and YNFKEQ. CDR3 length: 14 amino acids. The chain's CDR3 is CASSQVTANTEAFF. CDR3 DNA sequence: TGTGCCAGCAGCCAAGTGACAGCCAACACTGAAGCTTTCTTT.

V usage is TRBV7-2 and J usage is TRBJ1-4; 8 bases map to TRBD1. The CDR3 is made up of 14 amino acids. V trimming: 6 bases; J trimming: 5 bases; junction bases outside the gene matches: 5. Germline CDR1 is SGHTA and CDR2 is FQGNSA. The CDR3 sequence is CASRPTGANEKLFF. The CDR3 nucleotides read TGTGCCAGCAGACCGACAGGGGCAAATGAAAAACTGTTTTTT.

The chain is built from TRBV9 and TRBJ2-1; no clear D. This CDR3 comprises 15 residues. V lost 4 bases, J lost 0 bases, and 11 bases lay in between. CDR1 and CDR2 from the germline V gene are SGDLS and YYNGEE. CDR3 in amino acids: CASSSPKSSYNEQFF. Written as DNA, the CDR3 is TGTGCCAGCAGCTCTCCTAAGAGCTCCTACAATGAGCAGTTCTTC. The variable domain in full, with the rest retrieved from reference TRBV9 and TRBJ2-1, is DSGVTQTPKHLITATGQRVTLRCSPRSGDLSVYWYQQSLDQGLQFLIQYYNGEERAKGNILERFSAQQFPDLHSELNLSSLELGDSALYFCASSSPKSSYNEQFFGPGTRLTVL.

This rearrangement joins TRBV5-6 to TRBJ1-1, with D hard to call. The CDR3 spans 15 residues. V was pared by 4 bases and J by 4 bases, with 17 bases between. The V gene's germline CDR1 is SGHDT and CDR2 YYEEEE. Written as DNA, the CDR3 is TGTGCCAGCAGCCGAAGCGGGGAGCTGTCCACTGAAGCTTTCTTT. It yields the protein CASSRSGELSTEAFF.

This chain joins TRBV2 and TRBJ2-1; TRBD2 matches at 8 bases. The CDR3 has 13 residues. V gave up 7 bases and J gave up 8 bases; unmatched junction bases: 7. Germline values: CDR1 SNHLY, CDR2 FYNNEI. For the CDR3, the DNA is TGTGCCAGCAAGGGGACTAGTATCGATGAGCAGTTCTTC. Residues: CASKGTSIDEQFF.

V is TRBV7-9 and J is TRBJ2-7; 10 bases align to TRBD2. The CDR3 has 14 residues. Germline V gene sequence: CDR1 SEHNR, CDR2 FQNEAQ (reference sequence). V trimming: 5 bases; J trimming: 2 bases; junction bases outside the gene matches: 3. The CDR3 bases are TGTGCCAGCAGCCGGACTAGCGGCGCCTACGAGCAGTACTTC. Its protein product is CASSRTSGAYEQYF.

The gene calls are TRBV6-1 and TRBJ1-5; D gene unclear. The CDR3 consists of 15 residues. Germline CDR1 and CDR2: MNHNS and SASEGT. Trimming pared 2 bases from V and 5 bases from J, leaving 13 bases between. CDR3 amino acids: CASSERGSSYQPQHF. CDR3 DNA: TGTGCCAGCAGTGAAAGAGGGTCTTCGTATCAGCCCCAGCATTTT.

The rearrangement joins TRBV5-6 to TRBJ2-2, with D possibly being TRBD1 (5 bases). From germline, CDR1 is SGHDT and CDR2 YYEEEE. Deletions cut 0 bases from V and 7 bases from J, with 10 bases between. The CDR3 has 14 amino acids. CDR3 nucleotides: TGTGCCAGCAGCTTGGGCAGGGTGAGCGGGGAGCTGTTTTTT. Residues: CASSLGRVSGELFF.

The CDR3 DNA sequence: TGTGCCTGGAGTACGGCGGCCTACGAGCAGTACTTC. This codes for CAWSTAAYEQYF. V is TRBV30 and J is TRBJ2-7; D unresolved. The CDR3 consists of 12 residues. Per germline, CDR1 GTSNPN and CDR2 SVGIG (reference sequence). V gave up 2 bases and J gave up 2 bases, with 7 bases separating them.

CDR3 nucleotide sequence: TGTGCCAGCAGTACCCGAGGGAGTGGGGTGTTCGGCACAGATACGCAGTATTTT. Translating it yields CASSTRGSGVFGTDTQYF. The V call is TRBV28, the J call TRBJ2-3, with D perhaps TRBD2 (5 bases). Trimming pared 5 bases from V and 1 base from J, leaving 22 bases between. The germline CDR1 and CDR2 sequences are MDHEN and SYDVKM. This CDR3 is 18 amino acids long.

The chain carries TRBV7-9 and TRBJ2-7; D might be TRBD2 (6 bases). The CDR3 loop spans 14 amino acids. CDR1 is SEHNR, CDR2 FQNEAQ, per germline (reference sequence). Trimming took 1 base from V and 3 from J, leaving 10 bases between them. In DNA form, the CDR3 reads TGTGCCAGCAGCTTAGAAGGACTAATCTACGAGCAGTACTTC. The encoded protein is CASSLEGLIYEQYF.

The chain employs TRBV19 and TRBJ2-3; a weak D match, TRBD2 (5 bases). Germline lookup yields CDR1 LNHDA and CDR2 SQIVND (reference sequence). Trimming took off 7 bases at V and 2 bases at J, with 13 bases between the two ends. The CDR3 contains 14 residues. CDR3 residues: CASNRGLVTDTQYF. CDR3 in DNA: TGTGCCAGTAACAGAGGGTTGGTCACAGATACGCAGTATTTT.

CDR3: CATSDLKGQSSYNEQFF. The CDR3, as DNA: TGTGCCACCAGTGATTTGAAGGGGCAAAGCTCCTACAATGAGCAGTTCTTC. The genes are TRBV24-1 and TRBJ2-1, with D tentatively TRBD1 (5 bases). Germline V gene data show CDR1 as KGHDR and CDR2 as SFDVKD. The CDR3 loop spans 17 amino acids. V was clipped by 0 bases and J by 0 bases, with 11 bases between them.

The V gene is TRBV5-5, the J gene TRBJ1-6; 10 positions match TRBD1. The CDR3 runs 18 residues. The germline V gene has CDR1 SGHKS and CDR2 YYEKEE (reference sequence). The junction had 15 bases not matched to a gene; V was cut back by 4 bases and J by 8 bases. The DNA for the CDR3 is TGTGCCAGCAGCATATTTCCCACTGCCGGGACAGGGGATTCACCCCTCCACTTT. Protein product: CASSIFPTAGTGDSPLHF.

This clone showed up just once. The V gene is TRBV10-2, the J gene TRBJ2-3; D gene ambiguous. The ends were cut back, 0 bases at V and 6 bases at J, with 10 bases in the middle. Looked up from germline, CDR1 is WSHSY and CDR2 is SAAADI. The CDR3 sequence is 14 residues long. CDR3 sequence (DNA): TGCGCCAGCAGTGAGTCGATCGGAGTCGATACGCAGTATTTT. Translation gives CASSESIGVDTQYF.